These 15 T cell receptor beta chains were sequenced from one sample in a study of monozygotic twins with inflammatory bowel disease. Using the 5' RACE reads, TCRdb records one entry per CDR3 protein without DNA. Found here are roughly 160,000 distinct CDR3 sequences; the top ten clones hold 2.4%. Sequenced: blood. These receptors were taken from a human donor with ulcerative colitis or Crohn's disease, or a healthy co-twin of an affected twin (not recorded which).

The chain is built from TRBV20-1 and TRBJ2-5; absent DNA, TCRdb's TRBD2 call cannot be checked. CDR1 is DFQATT, CDR2 SNEGSKA, per germline (reference sequence). This CDR3 comprises 14 residues. The CDR3 here is CSASPAGAQETQYF.

The V gene is TRBV7-8, the J gene TRBJ2-7; TCRdb's D call, TRBD2, is unchecked because there is no DNA. CDR1 is SGHVS, CDR2 FQNEAQ, per germline. The length of the CDR3 is 15 residues. CDR3 protein: CASSLGREGLYEQYF.

The CDR3 spells CSARTRDGYTF. This sequence joins TRBV20-1 and TRBJ1-2; there is no DNA to check the TCRdb D call of TRBD1. CDR3 length: 11 amino acids. Germline V CDR1 and CDR2: DFQATT, SNEGSKA (reference sequence).

V and J are TRBV20-1 and TRBJ1-4. Per germline, CDR1 DFQATT and CDR2 SNEGSKA (reference sequence). The CDR3 sequence is 15 residues long. The CDR3 spells CSARALGATNEKLFF.

The chain joins TRBV6-1 to TRBJ2-1; checking the TCRdb D call of TRBD1 is not possible without DNA. The germline V gene encodes CDR1 MNHNS and CDR2 SASEGT. This CDR3 spans 14 amino acids. CDR3 sequence reads: CASSRQGAGNEQFF.

The CDR3 protein is CASSEQGLSGNTIYF. The chain recombines TRBV16 with TRBJ1-3; checking the TCRdb D call of TRBD1 is not possible without DNA. CDR3 length: 15 residues. Germline values: CDR1 KGHSY, CDR2 FQNENV. Looking up the rest from reference TRBV16 and TRBJ1-3 gives the full variable domain: GEEVAQTPKHLVRGEGQKAKLYCAPIKGHSYVFWYQQVLKNEFKFLISFQNENVFDETGMPKERFSAKCLPNSPCSLEIQATKLEDSAVYFCASSEQGLSGNTIYFGEGSWLTVV.

J is TRBJ2-7 and V is TRBV3-1; the TRBD2 assignment by TCRdb is unverifiable without DNA. The CDR3 length is 14 residues. Germline assignment: CDR1 LGHDT and CDR2 YNNKEL (reference sequence). CDR3 amino acids: CASSIAGTIYEQYF.

The chain uses TRBV7-3 and TRBJ2-5; the D gene TCRdb calls, TRBD2, cannot be checked with no DNA. This CDR3 has 14 residues. The V gene's germline CDR1 is SGHTA and CDR2 FQGTGA. The chain's CDR3 is CASSLTGGDETQYF.

CDR3 protein: CASTATSGIYNEQFF. The chain employs TRBV5-1 and TRBJ2-1; checking the TCRdb D call of TRBD2 is not possible without DNA. The CDR3 spans 15 residues. CDR1 is SGHRS, CDR2 YFSETQ, per germline.

The CDR3: CAISEARAGPSGNEQFF. This chain links TRBV10-3 with TRBJ2-1; TCRdb's D gene call, TRBD2, goes unchecked for lack of DNA. This CDR3 is 17 amino acids long. Germline V lookup: CDR1 ENHRY, CDR2 SYGVKD.

The CDR3 is CASSTSLSGRRGQYF. The chain links TRBV5-6 to TRBJ2-7; lacking DNA, the TRBD2 call made by TCRdb goes unchecked. The germline gives CDR1 SGHDT, CDR2 YYEEEE. The CDR3 spans 15 residues.

The chain combines TRBV2 with TRBJ1-1; TCRdb's D gene call, TRBD1, goes unchecked for lack of DNA. Germline CDR1 and CDR2: SNHLY and FYNNEI. This CDR3 has 16 amino acids. CDR3 residues: CASSERADRGLTEAFF.

V gene TRBV5-1 combines with J gene TRBJ1-2. The germline CDR1 and CDR2 sequences are SGHRS and YFSETQ. This CDR3 has 14 amino acids. CDR3 sequence reads: CASSRGTAQGGYTF.

This chain joins TRBV5-5 and TRBJ1-6. The CDR3 totals 17 residues. The germline V gene has CDR1 SGHKS and CDR2 YYEKEE (reference sequence). CDR3 loop: CASSLEGRGSPNSPLHF.

The J gene is TRBJ2-7, the V gene TRBV6-1. The CDR3 contains 11 residues. Germline assignment: CDR1 MNHNS and CDR2 SASEGT. The CDR3 here is CASSGAYEQYF.